This T cell receptor beta chain emerged from a study of T-cell reconstitution after alpha-beta-depleted transplantation in children. Study-level findings and limits: TCRbeta diversity was high at day 60 in some patients (a result of surviving recipient T cells and thymic progenitors). Reportedly, alpha-beta T cells present about two months post-transplant originated from several hundred expanded clones of graft origin. One year after transplant, T-cell counts and diversity came mostly from newly produced T cells.

This clonotype was counted many times. The antigen is undetermined. Unique molecular identifiers were incorporated into the prepared TCRbeta library. TCRdb processed the PCR reads anew with MiXCR; each CDR3 protein has one entry. The sample comprises some 300,000 distinct CDR3 sequences, roughly 7.8% of which are singletons, and approximately 8.6% rests with the top ten. The V end lost 0 bases, the J end lost 3 bases, and 9 bases lay between the germline ends. Per germline, CDR1 SGDLS and CDR2 YYNGEE. This CDR3 has 14 amino acids. The chain joins TRBV9 to TRBJ2-5, with TRBD2 as a possible D gene (5 bases). This TCR was sampled from a female patient aged 2-15 years who had a stem cell transplant for Fanconi anemia, so the T cells may come from the graft donor. Sequences were derived from peripheral blood, sampled 360 days after TCRalphabeta/CD19-depleted stem cell transplant. In nucleotides, the CDR3 is TGTGCCAGCAGCGTAGGAGGGTCCGAAGAGACCCAGTACTTC. Translated: CASSVGGSEETQYF.